The present T cell receptor (beta chain) was sequenced within a study of shared clonotypes between healthy human individuals. Evenly divided among several immunoSEQ plates was the genomic DNA of each subset. Some clones are missing from TCRdb's copy, which holds only in-frame ones; the method was immunoSEQ multiplex PCR. The sample includes around 2,000,000 clones, 85% to 95% seen only once; the top ten take 1.5% to 2%. Naive CD8 cells lacked CD45RO, underwent positive selection for CCR7 and left out terminally differentiated effector memory CD45RA+ cells. This sequence was found in a man younger than 35 in good health. Some clones in this sample may be carry-over from other donors' samples. Sequenced input: naive CD8+ T cells from PBMCs.

CDR3 sequence (DNA): TGTGCCTGGGCGGAGACGAGGAGCGCCTACAATGAGCAGTTCTTC. This gives the protein CAWAETRSAYNEQFF. The rearrangement uses TRBV30 and TRBJ2-1, with D uncertain. Trimming pared 5 bases from V and 2 bases from J, leaving 16 bases between. The CDR3 has 15 amino acids. Germline V gene lookup returns CDR1 GTSNPN and CDR2 SVGIG (reference sequence).